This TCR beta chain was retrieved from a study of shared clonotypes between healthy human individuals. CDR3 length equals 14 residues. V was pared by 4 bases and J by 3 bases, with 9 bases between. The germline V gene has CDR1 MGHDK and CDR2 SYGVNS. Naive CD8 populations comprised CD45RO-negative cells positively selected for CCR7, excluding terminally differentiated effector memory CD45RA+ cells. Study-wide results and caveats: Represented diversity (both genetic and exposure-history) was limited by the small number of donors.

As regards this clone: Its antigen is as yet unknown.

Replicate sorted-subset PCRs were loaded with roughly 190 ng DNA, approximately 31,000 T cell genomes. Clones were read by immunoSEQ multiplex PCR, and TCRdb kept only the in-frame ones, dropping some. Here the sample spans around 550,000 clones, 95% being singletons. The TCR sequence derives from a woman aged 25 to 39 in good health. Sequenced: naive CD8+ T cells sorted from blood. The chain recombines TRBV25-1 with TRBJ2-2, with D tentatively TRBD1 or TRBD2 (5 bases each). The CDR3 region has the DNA TGTGCCAGCAGTGGAGGGGTGGACACCGGGGAGCTGTTTTTT. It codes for CASSGGVDTGELFF.